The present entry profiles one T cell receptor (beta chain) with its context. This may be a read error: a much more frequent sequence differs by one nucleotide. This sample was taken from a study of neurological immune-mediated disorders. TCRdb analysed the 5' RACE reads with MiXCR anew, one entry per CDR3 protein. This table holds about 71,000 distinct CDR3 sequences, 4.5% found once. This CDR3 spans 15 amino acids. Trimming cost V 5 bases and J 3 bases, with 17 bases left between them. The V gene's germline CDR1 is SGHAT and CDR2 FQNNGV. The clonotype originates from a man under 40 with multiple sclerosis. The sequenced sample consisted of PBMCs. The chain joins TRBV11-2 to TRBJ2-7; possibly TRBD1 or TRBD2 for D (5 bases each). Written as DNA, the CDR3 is TGTGCCAGCAGCCCCGATGGGGACGCCGGCTACGAGCAGTACTTC. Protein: CASSPDGDAGYEQYF.